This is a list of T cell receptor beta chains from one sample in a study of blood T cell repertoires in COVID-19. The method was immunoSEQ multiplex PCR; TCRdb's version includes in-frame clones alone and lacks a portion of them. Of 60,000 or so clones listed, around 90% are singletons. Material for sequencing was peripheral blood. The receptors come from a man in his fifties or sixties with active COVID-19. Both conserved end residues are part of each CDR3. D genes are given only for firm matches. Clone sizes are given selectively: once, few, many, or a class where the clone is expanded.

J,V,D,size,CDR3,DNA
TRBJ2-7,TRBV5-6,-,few,CASSPSGAMSSYEQYF,TGTGCCAGCAGCCCCTCTGGGGCGATGAGCTCCTACGAGCAGTACTTC
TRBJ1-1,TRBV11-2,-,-,CASSLEFGNRGTEAFF,TGTGCCAGCAGCTTAGAGTTCGGGAATCGAGGCACTGAAGCTTTCTTT
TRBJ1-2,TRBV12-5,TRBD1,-,CASGSPDGGDRFNYGYTF,TGTGCTAGTGGTTCCCCCGATGGGGGGGACAGGTTTAACTATGGCTACACCTTC
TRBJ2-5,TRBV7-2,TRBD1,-,CASSRDRAQETQYF,TGTGCCAGCAGTCGGGACAGGGCCCAAGAGACCCAGTACTTC
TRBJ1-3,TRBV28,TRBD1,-,CASSKTGVNTIYF,TGTGCCAGCAGCAAGACAGGGGTCAACACCATATATTTT
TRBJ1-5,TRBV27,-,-,CASSSNPAVESNQPQHF,TGTGCCAGCAGTTCCAACCCTGCGGTAGAGAGCAATCAGCCCCAGCATTTT
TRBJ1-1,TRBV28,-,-,CASSLSSQGGTEAFF,TGTGCCAGCAGTTTATCGAGCCAGGGTGGCACTGAAGCTTTCTTT
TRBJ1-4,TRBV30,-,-,CAWSWELAEREKLFF,TGTGCCTGGAGTTGGGAGCTGGCGGAGCGCGAAAAACTGTTTTTT
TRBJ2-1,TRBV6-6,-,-,CASSYNNNEQFF,TGTGCCAGCAGTTACAATAACAATGAGCAGTTCTTC
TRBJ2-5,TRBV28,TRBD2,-,CASSLLAGGVETQYF,TGTGCCAGCAGTTTGCTAGCGGGAGGGGTAGAGACCCAGTACTTC
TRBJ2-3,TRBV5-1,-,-,CASRPFSGISTDTQYF,TGCGCCAGCAGGCCCTTCAGCGGAATCTCCACAGATACGCAGTATTTT
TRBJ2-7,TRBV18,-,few,CASSPQQGSFEQYF,TGTGCCAGCTCACCACAACAGGGTTCATTCGAGCAGTACTTC
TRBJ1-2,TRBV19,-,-,CASSIGTVYGYTF,TGTGCCAGTAGTATAGGCACAGTTTATGGCTACACCTTC
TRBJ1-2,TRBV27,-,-,CASSLLSGYGYTF,TGTGCCAGCAGTTTACTATCAGGCTATGGCTACACCTTC
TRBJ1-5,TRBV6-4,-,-,CASSVGAGQPQHF,TGTGCCAGCAGTGTGGGGGCAGGGCAGCCCCAGCATTTT
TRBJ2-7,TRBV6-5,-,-,CASSYGGGPYEQYF,TGTGCCAGCAGTTACGGGGGGGGGCCCTACGAGCAGTACTTC
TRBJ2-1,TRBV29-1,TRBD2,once,CSVGPRLAGPNEQFF,TGCAGCGTTGGCCCTCGACTAGCGGGACCCAATGAGCAGTTCTTC
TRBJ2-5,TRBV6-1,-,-,CASSLLETQYF,TGTGCCAGCAGCCTTTTGGAGACCCAGTACTTC
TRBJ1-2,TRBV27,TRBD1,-,CASGRTGGIFGYTF,TGTGCCAGCGGAAGAACAGGGGGCATATTTGGCTACACCTTC
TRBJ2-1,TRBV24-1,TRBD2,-,CATSPFSGRGGDEQFF,TGTGCCACCAGTCCATTTAGCGGGAGAGGTGGGGATGAGCAGTTCTTC
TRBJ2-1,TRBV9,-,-,CASSVLSGVKDEQFF,TGTGCCAGCAGCGTATTATCGGGAGTTAAGGATGAGCAGTTCTTC
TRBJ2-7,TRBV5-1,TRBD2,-,CASSTGLAGYEQYF,TGCGCCAGCAGCACAGGACTAGCTGGATACGAGCAGTACTTC
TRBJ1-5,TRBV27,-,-,CASSFSPRQPQHF,TGTGCCAGCAGTTTTTCCCCTAGGCAGCCCCAGCATTTT
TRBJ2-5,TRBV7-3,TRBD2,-,CASSPGGRETQYF,TGTGCCAGCAGCCCGGGGGGGAGGGAGACCCAGTACTTC
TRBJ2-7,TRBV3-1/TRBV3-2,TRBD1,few,CASSLGQGGEQYF,TGTGCCAGCAGCCTCGGACAGGGAGGCGAGCAGTACTTC
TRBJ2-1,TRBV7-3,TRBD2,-,CASSSGLDSGNEQFF,TGTGCCAGCAGCTCAGGACTAGATTCGGGAAATGAGCAGTTCTTC
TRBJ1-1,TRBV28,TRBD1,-,CASRKTGMNTEAFF,TGTGCCAGCAGGAAGACAGGGATGAACACTGAAGCTTTCTTT
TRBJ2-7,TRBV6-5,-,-,CASTPSMSTEQYF,TGTGCCAGCACCCCTAGCATGTCCACCGAGCAGTACTTC
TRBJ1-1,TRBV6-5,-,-,CASSYSSGPINTEAFF,TGTGCCAGCAGTTACTCGTCTGGGCCTATTAACACTGAAGCTTTCTTT
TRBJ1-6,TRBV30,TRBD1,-,CAASGGRGSPLHF,TGTGCCGCTTCAGGGGGACGAGGTTCACCCCTCCACTTT
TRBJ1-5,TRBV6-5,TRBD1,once,CASTGTGGNQPQHF,TGTGCCAGCACCGGGACAGGGGGAAATCAGCCCCAGCATTTT
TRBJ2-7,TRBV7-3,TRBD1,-,CADRDRGRYEQYF,TGTGCCGACCGGGACAGGGGAAGGTACGAGCAGTACTTC
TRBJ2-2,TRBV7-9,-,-,CASSLSRSRTGELFF,TGTGCCAGCAGCTTATCCAGGTCGCGTACCGGGGAGCTGTTTTTT
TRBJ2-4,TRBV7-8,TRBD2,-,CASSLGLAGVGIQYF,TGTGCCAGCAGCTTGGGCCTAGCGGGAGTAGGCATTCAGTACTTC
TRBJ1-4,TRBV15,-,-,CATSRDREKLFF,TGTGCCACCAGCAGAGATCGGGAAAAACTGTTTTTT
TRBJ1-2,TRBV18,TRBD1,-,CASSPLTGVAGYTF,TGTGCCAGCTCACCCTTGACAGGGGTGGCTGGCTACACCTTC
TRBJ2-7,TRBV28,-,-,CASRELGGPGGYEQYF,TGTGCCAGCAGGGAACTCGGGGGGCCGGGAGGATACGAGCAGTACTTC
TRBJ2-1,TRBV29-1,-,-,CSARRDQTLYNEQFF,TGCAGCGCCAGGAGGGACCAAACTCTCTACAATGAGCAGTTCTTC
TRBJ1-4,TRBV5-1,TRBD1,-,CASSGPGQSNEKLFF,TGCGCCAGCAGCGGTCCGGGACAGTCAAATGAAAAACTGTTTTTT
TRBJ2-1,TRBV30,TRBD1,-,CAWSDQGARGQFF,TGTGCCTGGAGTGATCAGGGGGCGCGGGGGCAGTTCTTC
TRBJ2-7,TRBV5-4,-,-,CASSFLSSYEQYF,TGTGCCAGCAGCTTTCTTAGCTCCTACGAGCAGTACTTC